This T cell receptor beta chain was retrieved from a study of glioma-infiltrating T cells. The iRepertoire nested amplicon-rescue multiplex PCR amplified TCR alpha and beta CDR3s from RNA. For one-step reverse transcription and amplification, about 85-400 ng of tissue mRNA or PBMC total RNA was used. TCRdb re-analysed the multiplex PCR reads in MiXCR, keeping a single row per CDR3 protein. Of over 140,000 distinct CDR3 sequences in the sample, approximately 40% are singletons; the top ten hold 15% to 25%. With respect to this clonotype: What it binds is not known.

The study's findings and limits: Tissue-blood divergence was below expectation in non-neoplastic patients, above in gliomas.

CDR1 MDHEN and CDR2 SYDVKM come from the germline V gene. There are 15 residues in the CDR3. V gave up 3 bases and J gave up 3 bases, with 14 bases separating them. The chain employs TRBV28 and TRBJ1-1; D might be TRBD1 (6 bases). This TCR derives from a human donor with low-grade glioma or glioblastoma, undergoing nonglioma brain surgery, or in good health (not recorded which). Material for sequencing was glioma tissue, nonneoplastic brain tissue, or PBMCs (not recorded which). The CDR3 DNA sequence: TGTGCCAGCAGTTTGAACAGGGTGCTTCACACTGAAGCTTTCTTT. It encodes CASSLNRVLHTEAFF. Full variable domain (outside the CDR3, taken from reference TRBV28 and TRBJ1-1): DVKVTQSSRYLVKRTGEKVFLECVQDMDHENMFWYRQDPGLGLRLIYFSYDVKMKEKGDIPEGYSVSREKKERFSLILESASTNQTSMYLCASSLNRVLHTEAFFGQGTRLTVV.